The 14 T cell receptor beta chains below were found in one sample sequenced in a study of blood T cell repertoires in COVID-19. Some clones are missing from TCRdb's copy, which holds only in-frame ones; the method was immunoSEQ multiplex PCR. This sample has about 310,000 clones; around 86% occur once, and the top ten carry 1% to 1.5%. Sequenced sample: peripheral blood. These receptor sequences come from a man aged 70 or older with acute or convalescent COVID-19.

CDR3 protein: CASSFLEGEQPQHF. In DNA form, the CDR3 reads TGTGCCAGCAGTTTTTTGGAGGGAGAGCAGCCCCAGCATTTT. The rearrangement joins TRBV28 to TRBJ1-5; D is unclear. Trimming shortened V by 3 bases and J by 7 bases, and 13 bases separated the two germline ends. The CDR3 covers 14 residues. CDR1 is MDHEN and CDR2 is SYDVKM in the germline V gene.

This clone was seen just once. CDR3 amino acids: CASSFHSQAGELFF. For the CDR3, the DNA is TGTGCCAGCAGCTTCCACAGTCAAGCCGGGGAGCTGTTTTTT. The chain recombines TRBV7-2 with TRBJ2-2; D gene uncertain. The CDR3 loop spans 14 amino acids. Trimming stripped 3 bases from V and 6 bases from J, with 11 bases between. Germline CDR1 reads SGHTA; CDR2 reads FQGNSA.

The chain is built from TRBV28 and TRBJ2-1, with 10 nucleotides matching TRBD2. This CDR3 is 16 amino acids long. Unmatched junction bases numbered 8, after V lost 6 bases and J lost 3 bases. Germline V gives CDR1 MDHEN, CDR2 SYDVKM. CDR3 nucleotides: TGTGCCAGCAGGTGGCGGGGGACTAGCGTCTACAATGAGCAGTTCTTC. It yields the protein CASRWRGTSVYNEQFF.

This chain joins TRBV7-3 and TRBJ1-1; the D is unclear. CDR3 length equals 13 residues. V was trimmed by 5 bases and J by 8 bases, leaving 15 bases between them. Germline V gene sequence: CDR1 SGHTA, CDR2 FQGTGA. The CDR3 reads CASSRDKDAEAFF. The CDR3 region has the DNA TGTGCCAGCAGCCGCGACAAGGATGCCGAAGCTTTCTTT. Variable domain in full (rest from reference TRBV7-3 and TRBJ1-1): GAGVSQTPSNKVTEKGKYVELRCDPISGHTALYWYRQSLGQGPEFLIYFQGTGAADDSGLPNDRFFAVRPEGSVSTLKIQRTERGDSAVYLCASSRDKDAEAFFGQGTRLTVV.

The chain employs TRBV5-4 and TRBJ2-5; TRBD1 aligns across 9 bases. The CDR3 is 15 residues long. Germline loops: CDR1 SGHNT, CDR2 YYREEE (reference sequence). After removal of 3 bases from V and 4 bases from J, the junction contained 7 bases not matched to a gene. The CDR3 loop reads CASSSPSTGGETQYF. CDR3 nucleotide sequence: TGTGCCAGCAGCTCCCCATCGACAGGGGGAGAGACCCAGTACTTC.

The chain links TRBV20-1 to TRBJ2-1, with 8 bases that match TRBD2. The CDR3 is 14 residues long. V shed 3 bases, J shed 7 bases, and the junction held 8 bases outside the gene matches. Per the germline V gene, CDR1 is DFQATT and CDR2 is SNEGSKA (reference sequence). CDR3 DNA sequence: TGCAGTGCTAGTCAGACTAGCGTCTGGAATGAGCAGTTCTTC. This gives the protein CSASQTSVWNEQFF.

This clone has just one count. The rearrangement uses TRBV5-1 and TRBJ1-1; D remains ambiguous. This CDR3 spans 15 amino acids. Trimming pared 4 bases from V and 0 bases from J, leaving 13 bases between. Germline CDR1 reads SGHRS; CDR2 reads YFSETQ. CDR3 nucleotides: TGCGCCAGCAGCAGGAGGGCGGGGATGAACACTGAAGCTTTCTTT. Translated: CASSRRAGMNTEAFF.

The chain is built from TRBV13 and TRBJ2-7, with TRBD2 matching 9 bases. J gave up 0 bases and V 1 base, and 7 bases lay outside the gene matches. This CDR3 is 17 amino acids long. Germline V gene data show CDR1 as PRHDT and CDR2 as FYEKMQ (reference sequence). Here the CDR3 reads CASSLAPSGISSYEQYF. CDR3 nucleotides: TGTGCCAGCAGCTTAGCGCCTAGCGGGATCAGCTCCTACGAGCAGTACTTC.

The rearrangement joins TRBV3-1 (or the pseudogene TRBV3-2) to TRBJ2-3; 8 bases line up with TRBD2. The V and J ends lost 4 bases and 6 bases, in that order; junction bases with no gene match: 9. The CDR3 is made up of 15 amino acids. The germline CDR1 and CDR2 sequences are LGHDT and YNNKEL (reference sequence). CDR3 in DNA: TGTGCCAGCAGCCTCATTAGCGGGAACGCCGATACGCAGTATTTT. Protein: CASSLISGNADTQYF.

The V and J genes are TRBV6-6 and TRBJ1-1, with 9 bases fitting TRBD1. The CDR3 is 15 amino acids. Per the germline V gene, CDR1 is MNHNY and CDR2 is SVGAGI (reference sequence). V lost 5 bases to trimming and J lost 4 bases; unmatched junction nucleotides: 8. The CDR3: CASSDTGTGITEAFF. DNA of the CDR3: TGTGCCAGCAGTGACACCGGGACAGGGATCACTGAAGCTTTCTTT.

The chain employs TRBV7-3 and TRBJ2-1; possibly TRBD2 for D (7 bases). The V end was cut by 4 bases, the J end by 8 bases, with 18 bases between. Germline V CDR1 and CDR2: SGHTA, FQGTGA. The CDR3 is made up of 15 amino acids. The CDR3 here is CASSSPGGWIYEQFF. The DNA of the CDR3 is TGTGCCAGCAGCTCCCCGGGGGGCTGGATCTATGAGCAGTTCTTC.

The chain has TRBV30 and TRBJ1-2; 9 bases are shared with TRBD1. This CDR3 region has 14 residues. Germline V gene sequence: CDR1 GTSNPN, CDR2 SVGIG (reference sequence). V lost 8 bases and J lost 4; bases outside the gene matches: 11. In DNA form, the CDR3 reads TGTGCCGCACCCCCCGGGACAGGGCTCTATGGCTACACCTTC. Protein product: CAAPPGTGLYGYTF.

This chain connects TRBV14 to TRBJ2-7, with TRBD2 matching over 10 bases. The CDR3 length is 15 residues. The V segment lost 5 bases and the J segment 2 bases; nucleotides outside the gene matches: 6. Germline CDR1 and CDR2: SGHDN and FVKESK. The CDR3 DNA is TGTGCCAGCAGCGAAACTAGCGGGGTCGCCTACGAGCAGTACTTC. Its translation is CASSETSGVAYEQYF.

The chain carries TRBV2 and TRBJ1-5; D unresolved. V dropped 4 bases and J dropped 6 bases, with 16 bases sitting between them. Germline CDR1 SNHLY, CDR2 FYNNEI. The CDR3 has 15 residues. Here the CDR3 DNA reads TGTGCCAGCAGTGGGGTCTTCGGGATTCGTCAGCCCCAGCATTTT. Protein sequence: CASSGVFGIRQPQHF.